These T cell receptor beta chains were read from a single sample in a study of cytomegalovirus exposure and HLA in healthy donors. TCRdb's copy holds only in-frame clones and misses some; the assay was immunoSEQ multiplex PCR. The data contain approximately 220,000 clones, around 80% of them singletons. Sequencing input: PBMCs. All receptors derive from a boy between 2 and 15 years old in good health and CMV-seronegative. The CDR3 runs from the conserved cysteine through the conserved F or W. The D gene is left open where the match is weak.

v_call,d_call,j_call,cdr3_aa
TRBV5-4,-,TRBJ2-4,CASSLGNPGEGIQYF
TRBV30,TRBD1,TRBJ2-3,CAWSVRQDRVPQYF
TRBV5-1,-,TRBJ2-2,CASSLAANTGELFF
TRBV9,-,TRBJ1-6,CASSVEAYNSPLHF
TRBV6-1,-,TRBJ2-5,CASSEYGGAGETQYF
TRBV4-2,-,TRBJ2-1,CASSLHTSNEQFF
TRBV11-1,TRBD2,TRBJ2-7,CASSRTSETYEQYF
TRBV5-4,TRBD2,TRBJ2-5,CASSFGTSGGETQYF
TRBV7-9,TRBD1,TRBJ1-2,CASSFGTGDNYGYTF
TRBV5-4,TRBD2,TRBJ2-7,CASSYYLAGGPHDEQYF
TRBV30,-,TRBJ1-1,CAWSVARGAFF